The 5 T cell receptor beta chains below all came from one sample that was sequenced in a study of T cell repertoires in cytomegalovirus infection. TCRdb reanalysed the reads using MiXCR and keeps one entry per CDR3 protein. The table lists a few hundred thousand distinct CDR3 sequences, roughly a third of them singletons. Their antigen targets remain unknown. Specimen: cultured PBMCs, collected from culture after CMV antigen stimulation. These TCRs come from a human donor in good health (CMV status not recorded). Some clones in this sample may be carry-over from other donors' samples.

The chain has TRBV5-4 and TRBJ1-4; D gene uncertain. CDR1 and CDR2 from the germline V gene are SGHNT and YYREEE (reference sequence). This CDR3 has 13 amino acids. V was trimmed by 2 bases and J by 8 bases, leaving 10 bases between them. In nucleotides, the CDR3 is TGTGCCAGCAGCTTTGGGCCTGGCGAAAAACTGTTTTTT. Residues: CASSFGPGEKLFF.

The chain uses TRBV6-8 and TRBJ1-1, with D possibly matching TRBD1 (6 bases). The length of the CDR3 is 16 residues. The germline V gene encodes CDR1 MNHGY and CDR2 SAAAGT. Trimming removed 0 bases from V and 1 base from J, with 12 bases in between. CDR3 in DNA: TGTGCCAGCAGTTACTCGTGGACAGTGACGAACACTGAAGCTTTCTTT. It is translated as CASSYSWTVTNTEAFF.

Many counts were recorded for this clonotype. The rearrangement joins TRBV7-2 to TRBJ1-6, with TRBD1 matching over 10 bases. The germline V gene encodes CDR1 SGHTA and CDR2 FQGNSA. V dropped 4 bases and J dropped 14; count of bases not matched to a gene: 11. CDR3 size: 15 residues. Written as DNA, the CDR3 is TGTGCCAGCAGCTACAGCGACAGGGGGCTTGGCTCCCTCCACTTT. It specifies CASSYSDRGLGSLHF. Full variable domain (remainder filled in from reference TRBV7-2 and TRBJ1-6): GAGVSQSPSNKVTEKGKDVELRCDPISGHTALYWYRQSLGQGLEFLIYFQGNSAPDKSGLPSDRFSAERTGGSVSTLTIQRTQQEDSAVYLCASSYSDRGLGSLHFGNGTRLTVT.

This chain connects TRBV6-2 or TRBV6-3 to TRBJ2-7, with 10 positions matching TRBD1. Germline V gene lookup returns CDR1 MNHEY and CDR2 SVGEGT. V lost 0 bases, J lost 6 bases, and 17 bases stayed unmatched. The CDR3 length is 19 residues. The CDR3 nucleotides read TGTGCCAGCAGTTACTCGATGACGATCGGGACAGGGGATGGCGGCGAGCAGTACGTC. Protein: CASSYSMTIGTGDGGEQYV.

This chain joins TRBV7-9 and TRBJ1-1; unclear D gene. V lost 2 bases and J lost 11, with 15 bases in between. CDR3 size: 13 residues. CDR1 is SEHNR and CDR2 is FQNEAQ in the germline V gene (reference sequence). CDR3 protein: CASSLQTEGRAFF. As DNA, the CDR3 is TGTGCCAGCAGCTTACAAACCGAGGGAAGGGCTTTCTTT.